This TCR beta chain was captured by sequencing in a study of blood T cell repertoires in COVID-19 (dated by TCRdb to between 2020 and 2021). With regard to the full study: Samples covering the acute and convalescent phases of COVID-19 were provided by collaborators in the United States, Italy and Spain. HLA class I and class II types, where available, came from metadata supplied by the sample provider rather than from assay-based typing. The samples were drawn from two sources: the first 160 participants of the ongoing ImmuneRACE study, and over 1,000 subjects contributed by 6 global collaborators. The dataset comprised deeply sampled blood TCRbeta repertoires from subjects exposed to, actively infected with, or recovered from COVID-19. The prospective study material was composed of cDNA or gDNA derived from T cells, B-cell-depleted T cells, or PBMCs. Nearly every sample came with metadata listing a de-identified subject ID, COVID-19 status, age in years and sex. A freely available public database, intended as a resource for researchers studying the immune response to SARS-CoV-2, is where the repertoires were released.

Results and caveats for the whole study, not just this receptor: The amount of clinical and demographic metadata varied by source and participant and was provided uncurated.

V drops 5 bases and J drops 0 bases, leaving 11 bases in between. The germline V gene yields SGHTA for CDR1 and FQGNSA for CDR2. The CDR3, from cysteine to phenylalanine, totals 15 residues. CDR3 DNA is the only sequence kept; it has 45 bases, read in frame from the first base. TCRbeta CDR3 regions were amplified from genomic DNA by means of the immunoSEQ Assay, a bias-controlled multiplex PCR. The study's processing was this. Within the assay, amplification of reference gene primers was used to estimate how many nucleated cells each sample contained. To quantify the absolute abundance of each unique TCRbeta CDR3 rearrangement, sequence reads were collapsed and filtered. For each sample, productive Simpson clonality was calculated by taking the square root of Simpson's diversity index across productive rearrangements. What TCRdb holds here is the immuneACCESS table cut down to in-frame rearrangements. Part of the clones is not present; checked against another copy, under half of the missing clones reflect an unresolved V gene, and the others are unexplained. V, J and clone size reflect that table, while D and trimming were determined from the DNA. This sample gives around 300,000 clones in total; approximately 92% of them show up just once. Roughly 2.3% of the sample lies in the top ten.

Participants in the prospective study were aged roughly 18 to 89 years, lived in 20 to 25 United States geographic areas, and enrolled through a virtual design. In the prospective study, participants were assigned to cohorts based on the clinical history participants reported in a screening survey and a study questionnaire. For ImmuneRACE Cohort 3, a participant was defined as recovered based on two consecutive negative NP/OP PCR tests, clearance by a healthcare professional, or resolution of symptoms. Mobile phlebotomists in the prospective study collected whole blood, serum and a nasopharyngeal or oropharyngeal swab from every participant. Over a roughly two-month period, participants in the prospective study had the option of providing additional blood draws and questionnaires. Before DNA extraction, prospective study blood samples were shipped either frozen or at room temperature. For this clone: It has no known antigen specificity. Per-nucleotide qualities are absent, and no much larger clonotype sits a single base away.

The receptor's source is a young woman who had recovered from COVID-19. Sequencing was performed on PBMCs or T cells enriched from blood (not recorded which). This chain joins TRBV7-2 to TRBJ1-3, with TRBD1 as a weak D call on 6 bases. CDR3 region: CASSPQGPSGNTIYF. The nucleotides read TGTGCCAGCAGCCCACAGGGTCCCTCTGGAAACACCATATATTTT.